Following are 8 T cell receptor beta chains from one sample sequenced in a study of T cell repertoires in cytomegalovirus infection. MiXCR, applied by TCRdb to the reads, yields one record per CDR3 protein. The profile shows some 440,000 distinct CDR3 sequences, 25% to 40% of them singletons. Specimen: PBMCs. Receptors originate from a human donor in good health (CMV status not recorded). Some clones in this sample may be carry-over from other donors' samples.

This clonotype has at least ten counts. The gene calls are TRBV12-3 or TRBV12-4 and TRBJ1-1; 8 positions agree with TRBD1. V shed 7 bases and J 3 bases; nucleotides not matched to a gene: 10. The length of the CDR3 is 15 residues. The CDR3 sequence: CASTDDRGSDTEAFF. DNA for the CDR3: TGTGCCAGCACCGATGACAGGGGCTCCGACACTGAAGCTTTCTTT.

This clonotype was seen many times. This chain joins TRBV27 and TRBJ1-1; 7 bases map to TRBD1. The junction had 0 bases not matched to a gene; V was cut back by 4 bases and J by 1 base. CDR1 and CDR2 (germline): MNHEY, SMNVEV (reference sequence). The CDR3 totals 13 residues. The CDR3 DNA sequence: TGTGCCAGCAGTTGGGACAGGAACACTGAAGCTTTCTTT. Protein sequence: CASSWDRNTEAFF.

The rearrangement uses TRBV6-2 or TRBV6-3 and TRBJ1-5; a possible D gene is TRBD1 (6 bases). V was shortened by 1 base and J by 4 bases, with 11 bases between the two germline ends. CDR1 is MNHEY, CDR2 SVGEGT, per germline. The CDR3 runs 15 residues. DNA of the CDR3: TGTGCCAGCAGTTACTACGGACAGTTTAATCAGCCCCAGCATTTT. This gives the protein CASSYYGQFNQPQHF.

The chain has TRBV4-1 and TRBJ2-7, with TRBD2 matching 7 bases. The CDR3 is 15 amino acids. CDR1 MGHRA and CDR2 YSYEKL come from the germline V gene. V shed 3 bases and J 4 bases; nucleotides not matched to a gene: 9. The CDR3 DNA reads as TGCGCCAGCAGCCAGAGGGGAGGGGTGGCGTACGAGCAGTACTTC. It encodes CASSQRGGVAYEQYF.

This clonotype was detected only a few times. This chain connects TRBV4-2 to TRBJ1-6, with D maybe TRBD1 (5 bases). The CDR3 length is 12 residues. Deletions cut 6 bases from V and 13 bases from J, with 13 bases between. The germline V gene encodes CDR1 LGHNA and CDR2 YNFKEQ. The CDR3 here is CASRSTAAPLHF. The CDR3 DNA is TGTGCCAGCAGATCGACAGCGGCCCCCCTCCACTTT.

This clonotype was counted between two and nine times. This chain joins TRBV27 and TRBJ1-2; weak D call: TRBD1 (5 bases). V lost 5 bases to trimming and J lost 6 bases, with 19 bases between them. Germline V gives CDR1 MNHEY, CDR2 SMNVEV (reference sequence). This CDR3 has 15 amino acids. The chain's CDR3 is CASSIRGRGPDGYTF. For the CDR3, the DNA is TGTGCCAGCAGTATCCGAGGGAGGGGCCCGGATGGCTACACCTTC.

J is TRBJ2-4 and V is TRBV3-1, with 8 bases that match TRBD2. The germline V gene encodes CDR1 LGHDT and CDR2 YNNKEL (reference sequence). Trimming at V came to 1 base and at J to 6 bases, leaving 5 bases not matched to a gene. This CDR3 is built from 15 residues. As DNA, the CDR3 is TGTGCCAGCAGCCAAGCCCGGGGGGGGGGAAACATTCAGTACTTC. Protein sequence: CASSQARGGGNIQYF.

As for this clonotype: This CDR3 fails to terminate in the conserved phenylalanine or tryptophan, so it likely reflects a read error. The V gene is TRBV7-9, the J gene TRBJ1-1; 7 bases align to TRBD1. The CDR3 loop spans 15 amino acids. V lost 4 bases and J lost 1; bases outside the gene matches: 6. The germline gives CDR1 SEHNR, CDR2 FQNEAQ (reference sequence). The CDR3 bases are TGTGCCAGCAGCTCCAGACAGGGAGGGAACACTGAAGCTTTCTTG. This sequence encodes CASSSRQGGNTEAFL.